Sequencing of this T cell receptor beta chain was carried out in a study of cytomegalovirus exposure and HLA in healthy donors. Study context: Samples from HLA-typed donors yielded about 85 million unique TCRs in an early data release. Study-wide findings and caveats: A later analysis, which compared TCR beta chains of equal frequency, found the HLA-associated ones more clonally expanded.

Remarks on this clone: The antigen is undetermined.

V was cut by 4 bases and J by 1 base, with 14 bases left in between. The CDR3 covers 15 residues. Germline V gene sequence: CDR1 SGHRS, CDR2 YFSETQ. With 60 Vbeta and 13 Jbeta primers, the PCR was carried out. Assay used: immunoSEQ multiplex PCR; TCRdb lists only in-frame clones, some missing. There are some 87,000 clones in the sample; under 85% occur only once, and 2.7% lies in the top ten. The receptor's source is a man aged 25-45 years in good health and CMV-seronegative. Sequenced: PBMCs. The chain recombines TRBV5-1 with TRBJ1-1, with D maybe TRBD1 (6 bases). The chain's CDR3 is CASSAQGPQNTEAFF. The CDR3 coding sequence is TGCGCCAGCAGCGCCCAGGGGCCACAGAACACTGAAGCTTTCTTT.